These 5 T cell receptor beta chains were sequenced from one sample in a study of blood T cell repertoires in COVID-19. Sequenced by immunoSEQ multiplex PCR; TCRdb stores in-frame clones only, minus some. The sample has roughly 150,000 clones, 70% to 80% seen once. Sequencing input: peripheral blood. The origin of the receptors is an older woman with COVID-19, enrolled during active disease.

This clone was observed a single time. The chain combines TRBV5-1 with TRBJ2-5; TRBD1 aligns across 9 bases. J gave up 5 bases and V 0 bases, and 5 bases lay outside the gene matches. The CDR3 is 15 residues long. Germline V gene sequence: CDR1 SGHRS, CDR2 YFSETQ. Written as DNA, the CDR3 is TGCGCCAGCAGCTTGGAGGACAGGGGAGTGGAGACCCAGTACTTC. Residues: CASSLEDRGVETQYF.

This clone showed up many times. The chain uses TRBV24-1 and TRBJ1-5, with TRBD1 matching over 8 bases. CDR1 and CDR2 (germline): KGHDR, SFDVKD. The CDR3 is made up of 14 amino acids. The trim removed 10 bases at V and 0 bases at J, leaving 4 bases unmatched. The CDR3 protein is CATGTGFSNQPQHF. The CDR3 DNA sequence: TGTGCCACTGGGACAGGCTTTAGCAATCAGCCCCAGCATTTT.

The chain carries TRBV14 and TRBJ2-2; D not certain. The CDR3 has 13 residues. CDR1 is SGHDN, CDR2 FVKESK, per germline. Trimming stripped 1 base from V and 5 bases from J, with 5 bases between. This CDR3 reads CASSQVNTGELFF. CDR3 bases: TGTGCCAGCAGCCAAGTTAATACCGGGGAGCTGTTTTTT. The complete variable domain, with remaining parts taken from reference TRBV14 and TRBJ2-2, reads EAGVTQFPSHSVIEKGQTVTLRCDPISGHDNLYWYRRVMGKEIKFLLHFVKESKQDESGMPNNRFLAERTGGTYSTLKVQPAELEDSGVYFCASSQVNTGELFFGEGSRLTVL.

DNA of the CDR3: TGTGCCAGCAGCTTAAGTGACGTTCGGGGCAATGAGCAGTTCTTC. It yields the protein CASSLSDVRGNEQFF. The chain joins TRBV7-9 to TRBJ2-1; D is possibly TRBD2 (5 bases). The CDR3 has 15 residues. V was clipped by 2 bases and J by 6 bases, with 14 bases between them. Per the germline V gene, CDR1 is SEHNR and CDR2 is FQNEAQ (reference sequence).

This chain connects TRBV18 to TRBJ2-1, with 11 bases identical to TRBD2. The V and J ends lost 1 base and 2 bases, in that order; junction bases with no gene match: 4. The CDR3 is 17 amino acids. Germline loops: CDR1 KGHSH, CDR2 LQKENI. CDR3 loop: CASSPRTSGGTYNEQFF. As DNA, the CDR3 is TGTGCCAGCTCACCACGAACTAGCGGGGGAACCTACAATGAGCAGTTCTTC.